Reported below is one T cell receptor beta chain. Its target is not known. CDR3 length: 15 residues. V shed 6 bases and J 5 bases; nucleotides not matched to a gene: 6. Looked up from germline, CDR1 is SGHTA and CDR2 is FQGTGA. Donors showed nominal health when sampled, although they likely had unrecorded immune exposures. This sample was included in a study of cytomegalovirus exposure and HLA in healthy donors. Findings and limits, study-wide: In a later analysis, common viral pathogens appeared linked to several of the most significant clusters.

PCR employed 60 Vbeta and 13 Jbeta primers. Clones were sequenced by immunoSEQ multiplex PCR, and TCRdb holds only the in-frame ones, with some missing. This sample's table has 120,000 to 150,000 clones. This sequence originates from a man aged 35-49 years in good health and CMV-seronegative. The J gene is TRBJ2-2, the V gene TRBV7-3; 10 bases are a match to TRBD1. Sequences were obtained from PBMCs. The CDR3 reads CASRNPGQGTGELFF. For the CDR3, the DNA is TGTGCCAGCAGAAACCCGGGACAGGGGACCGGGGAGCTGTTTTTT.